This T cell receptor beta chain was found in a study of blood T cell repertoires in COVID-19. Study context: Sites across the United States, Italy and Spain contributed samples from acute and convalescent COVID-19. T cells, B-cell-depleted T cells, or PBMCs provided the cDNA or gDNA that served as material.

A Seattle source enrolled patients during active infection and followed them longitudinally. The V segment lost 6 bases and the J segment 8 bases; nucleotides outside the gene matches: 6. There are 13 residues in the CDR3. Germline V lookup: CDR1 MNHEY, CDR2 SVGAGI. Assay used: immunoSEQ multiplex PCR; TCRdb lists only in-frame clones, some missing. The repertoire holds tens of thousands of clones, with 83% as singletons. Sequences were obtained from peripheral blood. V and J are TRBV6-5 and TRBJ1-4; 7 bases align to TRBD1. The source is a man aged 50 or older with COVID-19, enrolled during active disease. This chain's CDR3 is CASRPTGQEKLFF. In nucleotides, the CDR3 is TGTGCCAGCAGGCCGACAGGGCAGGAAAAACTGTTTTTT.